This T cell receptor (beta chain) appears in the sequencing data of a study of blood T cell repertoires in COVID-19. Study-wide context: Both acute and convalescent COVID-19 samples were obtained from the United States, Italy and Spain. Nucleic acid was either cDNA or gDNA, and it came from T cells, B-cell-depleted T cells, or PBMCs.

The CDR3 covers 14 residues. Germline CDR1 reads MNHEY; CDR2 reads SVGAGI. V was clipped by 6 bases and J by 5 bases; unmatched bases: 6. Original analysis: Counts of nucleated cells, estimated from reference gene primer amplification, were obtained. Clones were read by immunoSEQ multiplex PCR, and TCRdb kept only the in-frame ones, dropping some. The V and J calls and clone size are taken from that table; D and trimming were inferred from the DNA. The sample consists of some 120,000 clones, 79% of them appearing once. The chain recombines TRBV6-5 with TRBJ1-5; 8 nucleotides line up with TRBD1. The sample comprised peripheral blood. The sequence derives from a man aged 40-49 years with active or convalescent COVID-19. DNA for the CDR3: TGTGCCAGCAGACCGGGACAGGCAGATCAGCCCCAGCATTTT. Translation: CASRPGQADQPQHF.